The 17 T cell receptor beta chains below come from one sample, sequenced in a study of cytomegalovirus exposure and HLA in healthy donors. A multiplex PCR was run with 60 Vbeta primers and 13 Jbeta primers. Produced via immunoSEQ multiplex PCR; TCRdb's table is partial and in-frame only. Its table lists 53,000 or so clones. Sequencing used PBMCs. These receptor sequences come from a male donor in good health and CMV-seropositive.

This chain uses TRBV7-7 with TRBJ2-5, with a tentative D call TRBD2 (7 bases). V lost 1 base and J 3 bases, leaving 12 bases between the germline ends. Germline V gives CDR1 SSHAT, CDR2 FNYEAQ (reference sequence). This CDR3 contains 15 residues. Here the CDR3 DNA reads TGTGCCAGCAGCTTAGAGGGGGGGGACGAAGAGACCCAGTACTTC. This codes for CASSLEGGDEETQYF.

The gene calls are TRBV9 and TRBJ1-2; D gene uncertain. The CDR3 covers 14 residues. Trimming took 0 bases from V and 8 from J, leaving 14 bases between them. The germline CDR1 and CDR2 sequences are SGDLS and YYNGEE. This chain's CDR3 is CASSVAAGIEGYTF. CDR3 in DNA: TGTGCCAGCAGCGTAGCTGCGGGAATAGAGGGCTACACCTTC.

For this clone: Other DNA sequences from this sample encode an identical CDR3 as well. The rearrangement joins TRBV18 to TRBJ2-7, with 7 bases that match TRBD2. CDR1 and CDR2 from the germline V gene are KGHSH and LQKENI. V shed 3 bases, J shed 4 bases, and the junction held 3 bases outside the gene matches. The CDR3 has 13 amino acids. The DNA for the CDR3 is TGTGCCAGCTCACCCAGCGGGGCGTACGAGCAGTACTTC. This gives the protein CASSPSGAYEQYF.

This rearrangement joins TRBV6-5 to TRBJ1-1, with 8 bases matching TRBD1. Germline lookup yields CDR1 MNHEY and CDR2 SVGAGI. The CDR3 consists of 14 residues. V was pared by 6 bases and J by 4 bases, with 7 bases of the junction left unmatched. CDR3 DNA sequence: TGTGCCAGCAGCCTCGACAGGGGTGGCACTGAAGCTTTCTTT. Its translation is CASSLDRGGTEAFF.

V is TRBV7-9 and J is TRBJ1-2; TRBD1 might be the D (6 bases). Trimming pared 5 bases from V and 7 bases from J, leaving 17 bases between. The CDR3 spans 14 residues. CDR1 and CDR2 from the germline V gene are SEHNR and FQNEAQ (reference sequence). The CDR3 sequence: CASSQGGGAGGYTF. The CDR3 DNA reads TGTGCCAGCAGCCAAGGGGGGGGCGCGGGTGGCTACACCTTC. The whole variable domain, remainder taken from reference TRBV7-9 and TRBJ1-2, is DTGVSQNPRHKITKRGQNVTFRCDPISEHNRLYWYRQTLGQGPEFLTYFQNEAQLEKSRLLSDRFSAERPKGSFSTLEIQRTEQGDSAMYLCASSQGGGAGGYTFGSGTRLTVV.

This sequence joins TRBV9 and TRBJ2-2; 9 bases agree with TRBD2. Trimming at V came to 5 bases and at J to 6 bases, leaving 5 bases not matched to a gene. Germline CDR1 SGDLS, CDR2 YYNGEE. This CDR3 has 14 amino acids. The CDR3 is CASSPVAGAGELFF. The CDR3 DNA sequence: TGTGCCAGCAGTCCTGTAGCGGGGGCCGGGGAGCTGTTTTTT.

The CDR3 region is CASSQVPAGGPNNEQFF. The CDR3 DNA follows: TGCGCCAGCAGCCAAGTCCCAGCGGGGGGGCCAAACAATGAGCAGTTCTTC. The chain combines TRBV4-3 with TRBJ2-1, with TRBD2 identical over 10 bases. The germline CDR1 and CDR2 sequences are LGHNA and YSLEER. This CDR3 region has 17 residues. J was trimmed by 5 bases and V by 1 base; bases with no gene match: 8.

The chain employs TRBV5-1 and TRBJ2-3; TRBD1 matches 9 bases. The CDR3 contains 16 residues. Germline V gene sequence: CDR1 SGHRS, CDR2 YFSETQ. With 4 bases clipped from V and 4 bases from J, the junction kept 10 bases outside the gene matches. DNA of the CDR3: TGCGCCAGCAGCATTCGAGTCGACAGGGGGTCAGATACGCAGTATTTT. Its translation is CASSIRVDRGSDTQYF.

V and J are TRBV7-2 and TRBJ2-7; 7 bases match TRBD2. The junction had 9 bases not matched to a gene; V was cut back by 6 bases and J by 4 bases. The germline V gene encodes CDR1 SGHTA and CDR2 FQGNSA. The CDR3 has 14 amino acids. The DNA of the CDR3 is TGTGCCAGCAGGACGTCGGGGGGTCGGTACGAGCAGTACTTC. Residues: CASRTSGGRYEQYF.

This chain links TRBV5-1 with TRBJ2-3; 11 nucleotides align to TRBD1. This CDR3 comprises 16 residues. The germline V gene encodes CDR1 SGHRS and CDR2 YFSETQ. The junction had 6 bases not matched to a gene; V was cut back by 2 bases and J by 4 bases. The CDR3 bases are TGCGCCAGCAGCTTAATTCCGGGACAGGGGGCAGATACGCAGTATTTT. Translated: CASSLIPGQGADTQYF.

The rearrangement joins TRBV7-9 to TRBJ2-1; TRBD1 matches at 9 bases. CDR3 size: 15 residues. CDR1 is SEHNR, CDR2 FQNEAQ, per germline (reference sequence). V shed 1 base, J shed 5 bases, and the junction held 3 bases outside the gene matches. The CDR3 spells CASSLGRTGDNEQFF. DNA of the CDR3: TGTGCCAGCAGCTTAGGGAGGACAGGGGACAATGAGCAGTTCTTC.

The chain joins TRBV27 to TRBJ2-6; TRBD2 might be the D (7 bases). V gave up 1 base and J gave up 2 bases, with 12 bases separating them. The germline V gene has CDR1 MNHEY and CDR2 SMNVEV (reference sequence). CDR3 length: 17 residues. The CDR3 is CASSLLGGPTGANVLTF. The CDR3 nucleotides are TGTGCCAGCAGTTTATTGGGGGGGCCTACTGGGGCCAACGTCCTGACTTTC.

This chain connects TRBV5-1 to TRBJ2-5; D unclear. V lost 2 bases and J 2 bases, leaving 10 bases between the germline ends. Germline V gene data show CDR1 as SGHRS and CDR2 as YFSETQ. This CDR3 region has 14 residues. The CDR3 loop reads CASSLFPGQETQYF. The CDR3 DNA is TGCGCCAGCAGCTTATTCCCAGGTCAAGAGACCCAGTACTTC.

The CDR3 DNA reads TGCGCCAGCAGCCGGCTAACAGGGACCGAGCAGTACTTC. Its protein product is CASSRLTGTEQYF. The chain couples TRBV4-3 to TRBJ2-7; D may be TRBD1 (6 bases). The CDR3 totals 13 residues. The germline gives CDR1 LGHNA, CDR2 YSLEER. V lost 4 bases, J lost 6 bases, and 13 bases lay in between.

The rearrangement joins TRBV14 to TRBJ1-1, with D possibly matching TRBD1 (6 bases). V lost 5 bases, J lost 0 bases, and 16 bases lay in between. Germline lookup yields CDR1 SGHDN and CDR2 FVKESK. CDR3 size: 16 residues. The CDR3 DNA is TGTGCCAGCAGCTCCCTGTTGGGGGGGCTGAACACTGAAGCTTTCTTT. This gives the protein CASSSLLGGLNTEAFF.

In nucleotides, the CDR3 is TGTGCAAGTCGCTCAATACAGGGGAGGCCAGATACGCAGTATTTT. Encoded protein: CASRSIQGRPDTQYF. The rearrangement uses TRBV12-2 and TRBJ2-3; the D call in the table, TRBD1, was not verified against the DNA. TRBV12-2 is labeled a pseudogene. The CDR3 totals 15 residues.

This chain uses TRBV7-2 with TRBJ1-5; 8 bases align to TRBD1. The CDR3 is made up of 14 amino acids. Germline loops: CDR1 SGHTA, CDR2 FQGNSA. The trim removed 5 bases at V and 5 bases at J, leaving 5 bases unmatched. The CDR3 DNA is TGTGCCAGCAGCCCAGGGGGCGCGGATCAGCCCCAGCATTTT. It is translated as CASSPGGADQPQHF.